The clone carrying this T cell receptor beta chain has only a few counts. What it binds is not known. The use of a sample-barcoded 5' primer and a J-beta primer mix characterized a second PCR of 7 to 11 cycles. MiXCR, run by TCRdb on the 5' RACE reads, gives a single entry per CDR3 protein. The repertoire has 1.5 million to 2 million distinct CDR3 sequences, 28% of them found once; the top ten carry 7.7%. Trimming took off 4 bases at V and 11 bases at J, with 20 bases between the two ends. Per the germline V gene, CDR1 is SQVTM and CDR2 is ANQGSEA. The CDR3 covers 13 residues. This record comes from a study of blood T cells in healthy people across ages. Findings and limits, study-wide: A roughly linear age-dependent decrease characterized TCR beta diversity per million T cells. Donors of long life had a larger count of naive CD4+ cells and greater diversity than aged donors.

The chain combines TRBV29-1 with TRBJ1-1; no reliable D call. The material sequenced was blood. The origin of this receptor is a woman aged 30 to 39 in good health. The CDR3, as DNA: TGCAGCGTTGTTTATAACCTGGAGTCTAAGGCTTTCTTT. Translation: CSVVYNLESKAFF.